This TCR beta chain appears in the sequencing data of a study of shared clonotypes between healthy human individuals. The study's findings and limits: Large sequencing depth failed to make sorted-subset sequencing complete, rarefaction showed. In contrast to clonotypes shared by all four donors, non-shared clonotypes had lower generation probabilities.

With V trimmed by 2 bases and J by 2 bases, 8 bases remained unmatched. The CDR3 runs to 16 residues. Germline CDR1 is SNHLY and CDR2 is FYNNEI. Samples underwent the assay at deep level. Profiling relied on immunoSEQ multiplex PCR, and the TCRdb table lists in-frame clones only, not all of them. Of over 2 million clones listed, 85% to 95% are singletons. This clone was seen just once. Antigen unknown. The receptor was isolated from a man between 18 and 29 years old in good health. The chain recombines TRBV2 with TRBJ2-7; TRBD1 aligns across 8 bases. The sample comprised naive CD4+ T cells sorted from blood. As for subset: CD45RA+ positively selected. Written as DNA, the CDR3 is TGTGCCAGCAGTGAACCCCGGGGACAGGCGACCTACGAGCAGTACTTC. Residues: CASSEPRGQATYEQYF.